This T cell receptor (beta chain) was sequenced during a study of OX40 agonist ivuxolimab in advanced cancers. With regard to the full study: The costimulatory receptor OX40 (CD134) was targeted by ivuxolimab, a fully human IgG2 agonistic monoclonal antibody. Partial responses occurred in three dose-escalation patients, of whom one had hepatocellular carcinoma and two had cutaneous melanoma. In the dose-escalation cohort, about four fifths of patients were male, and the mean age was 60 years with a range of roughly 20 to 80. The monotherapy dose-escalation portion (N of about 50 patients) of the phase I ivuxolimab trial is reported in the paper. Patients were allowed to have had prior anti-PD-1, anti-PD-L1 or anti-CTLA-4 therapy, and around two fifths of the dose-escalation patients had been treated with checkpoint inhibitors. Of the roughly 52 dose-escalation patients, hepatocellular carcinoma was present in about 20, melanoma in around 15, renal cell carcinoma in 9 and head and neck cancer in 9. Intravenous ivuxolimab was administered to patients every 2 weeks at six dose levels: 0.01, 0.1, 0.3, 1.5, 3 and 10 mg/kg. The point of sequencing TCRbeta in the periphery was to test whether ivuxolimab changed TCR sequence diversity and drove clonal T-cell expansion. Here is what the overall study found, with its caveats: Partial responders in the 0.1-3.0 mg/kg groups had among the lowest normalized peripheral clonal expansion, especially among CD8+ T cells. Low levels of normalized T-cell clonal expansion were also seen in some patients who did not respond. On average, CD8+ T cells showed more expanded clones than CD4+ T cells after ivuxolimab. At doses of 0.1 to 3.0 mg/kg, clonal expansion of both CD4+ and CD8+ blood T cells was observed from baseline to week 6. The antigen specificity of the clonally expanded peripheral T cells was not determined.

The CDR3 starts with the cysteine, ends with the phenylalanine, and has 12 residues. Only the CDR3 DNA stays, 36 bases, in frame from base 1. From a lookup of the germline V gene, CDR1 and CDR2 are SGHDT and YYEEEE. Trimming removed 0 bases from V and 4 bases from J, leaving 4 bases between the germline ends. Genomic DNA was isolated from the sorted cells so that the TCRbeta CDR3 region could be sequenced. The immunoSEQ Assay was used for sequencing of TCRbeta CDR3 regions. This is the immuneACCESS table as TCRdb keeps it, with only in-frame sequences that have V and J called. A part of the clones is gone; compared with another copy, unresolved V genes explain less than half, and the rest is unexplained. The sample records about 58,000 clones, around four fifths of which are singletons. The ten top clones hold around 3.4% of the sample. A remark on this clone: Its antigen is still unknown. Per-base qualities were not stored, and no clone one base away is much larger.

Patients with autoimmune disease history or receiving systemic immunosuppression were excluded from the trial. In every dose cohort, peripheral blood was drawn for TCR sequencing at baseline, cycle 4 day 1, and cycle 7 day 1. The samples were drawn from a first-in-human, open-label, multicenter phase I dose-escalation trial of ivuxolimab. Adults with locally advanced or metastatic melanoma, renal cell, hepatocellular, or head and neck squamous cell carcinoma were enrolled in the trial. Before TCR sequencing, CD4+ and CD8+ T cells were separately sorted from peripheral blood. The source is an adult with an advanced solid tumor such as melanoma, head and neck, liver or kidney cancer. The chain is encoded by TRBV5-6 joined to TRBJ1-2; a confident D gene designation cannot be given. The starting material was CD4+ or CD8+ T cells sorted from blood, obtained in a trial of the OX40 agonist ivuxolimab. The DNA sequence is TGTGCCAGCAGCTTGGTGGCCTATGGCTACACCTTC. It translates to CASSLVAYGYTF. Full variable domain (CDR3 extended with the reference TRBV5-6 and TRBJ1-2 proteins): DAGVTQSPTHLIKTRGQQVTLRCSPKSGHDTVSWYQQALGQGPQFIFQYYEEEERQRGNFPDRFSGHQFPNYSSELNVNALLLGDSALYLCASSLVAYGYTFGSGTRLTVV.